The clone carrying this T cell receptor beta chain came up a few times. The sample comes from a study of CD8+CD57+ T cells in acquired aplastic anemia. This CDR3 spans 14 amino acids. Germline CDR1 and CDR2: SEHNR and FQNEAQ (reference sequence). The V and J ends lost 9 bases and 7 bases respectively, with 22 bases between them. Profiling that covered TCR beta VDJ and CDR3 relied on genomic DNA as its template. A single record per CDR3 protein comes from TCRdb applying MiXCR to the reads. This table holds some 200,000 distinct CDR3 sequences, around 63% found once. Sequenced sample: sorted CD4+, CD8+, or CD8+CD57+ T cells (not recorded which) from PBMCs. This receptor was obtained from a human donor in good health. This sequence joins TRBV7-9 and TRBJ2-7; D gene uncertain. CDR3 in amino acids: CASSMIPRLGEQYF. The CDR3 nucleotides read TGTGCCAGTAGTATGATACCCCGGCTAGGGGAGCAGTACTTC.